This TCR beta chain is drawn from a study of blood T cell repertoires in COVID-19. Clones were sequenced by immunoSEQ multiplex PCR, and TCRdb holds only the in-frame ones, with some missing. The data hold roughly 280,000 clones, with under 90% observed a single time. The ends were cut back, 4 bases at V and 7 bases at J, with 8 bases in the middle. Germline-derived CDR1 and CDR2 are SQVTM and ANQGSEA. CDR3 size: 11 residues. The sequencing sample was made of peripheral blood. The rearrangement joins TRBV29-1 to TRBJ2-1; the D gene is possibly TRBD1 (5 bases). The clonotype originates from a man aged 45-60 years with acute or convalescent COVID-19. The DNA for the CDR3 is TGCAGCGTTGCCAGGGCGAATGAGCAGTTCTTC. This translates into CSVARANEQFF.